The source of this T cell receptor (beta chain) is a study of T cell responses to AZD1222 COVID-19 vaccine. Trimming stripped 4 bases from V and 1 base from J, with 17 bases between. The germline V gene encodes CDR1 SGDLS and CDR2 YYNGEE. The CDR3 totals 16 residues. Measured with immunoSEQ multiplex PCR; TCRdb has only the in-frame clones, and not every one. Of roughly 70,000 clones in the sample, 70% to 90% are singletons; the top ten hold over 2%. This sequence was found in an adult in good health. The sample consisted of peripheral blood, taken on day 0 of AZD1222 vaccination. The chain uses TRBV9 and TRBJ1-1, with unresolved D. Here the CDR3 reads CASSHPFDLTNTEAFF. The DNA of the CDR3 is TGTGCCAGCAGCCACCCCTTCGATCTCACGAACACTGAAGCTTTCTTT.